This T cell receptor (beta chain) was documented in a study of T cell responses to AZD1222 COVID-19 vaccine. Findings and caveats of the study: Spike was spanned by vaccine-associated CD4 TCRs, which were dominant at 160-218 and 743-854. As reported, nearly half of all spike-specific TCRs target variant regions that are unmutated. Two AZD1222 doses significantly raised spike-specific TCR breadth and depth over controls.

This clone is a singleton in its sample. As yet, its antigen is unknown. Assay: immunoSEQ multiplex PCR; the TCRdb copy retains only in-frame clones and omits some. This table has 140,000 to 150,000 clones, more than 75% appearing once. The CDR3 is 17 residues long. Looked up from germline, CDR1 is MDHEN and CDR2 is SYDVKM. The V segment lost 3 bases and the J segment 0 bases; nucleotides outside the gene matches: 8. The chain carries TRBV28 and TRBJ2-3; 8 bases map to TRBD1. This receptor was taken from an adult in good health. The sample consisted of peripheral blood, taken on day 0 of MenACWY control vaccination. The CDR3 DNA reads as TGTGCCAGCAGTTTGGTCACAGGGGGAGATAGCACAGATACGCAGTATTTT. Amino acids: CASSLVTGGDSTDTQYF.